This TCR beta chain comes out of a study of cytomegalovirus exposure and HLA in healthy donors (dated by TCRdb to 2015 to 2018). For context, the study as a whole: The roughly 670 repertoires of the first cohort and the 95 to 150 validation repertoires were produced on the same platform, according to a later analysis. The study aimed to test whether cataloging public T cell receptors could reveal signatures of past pathogen exposure. High-throughput TCR immunosequencing, statistical association of individual TCRs with disease status, and machine learning were combined to predict cytomegalovirus infection status. Besides the first cohort of around 700 subjects, a separate validation cohort made up of over 95 different subjects was used.

Results the study describes overall, beyond this receptor: The validation cohort had no HLA typing available for a later analysis, so co-occurrence within that cohort was assessed over all 130 or so repertoires. The study gave a list of roughly 150 TCR beta chains associated with cytomegalovirus. A few of the identified cytomegalovirus-associated TCR beta chains were confirmed in vitro to be specific for cytomegalovirus antigens. It was suggested by the authors that the approach could potentially be generalized to other disease states and immunological phenotypes. The classifier was reported to diagnose cytomegalovirus status with high specificity and sensitivity in both the original and validation cohorts. Most TCR sequences were seen in very few donors, while some public TCRs were found in many individuals. In a later analysis, TCRs clustered in the first cohort were found to also tend to co-occur in the 120 or so validation repertoires, with 90% to 95% of cluster scores above 0.

Points on this clone: Which antigen it targets is not known. Base quality data are lacking; no much larger clone is found one base away.

The donors were included in the validation cohort of approximately 130 subjects, a group kept apart from the roughly 610-subject first cohort. The library was built by means of the immunoSEQ multiplex PCR assay. On the authors' methods: To diagnose cytomegalovirus status from the catalog of TCR beta chain sequences, a statistical classification framework was built. What TCRdb holds here is the immuneACCESS table cut down to in-frame rearrangements. Part of the clones is not present; checked against another copy, under half of the missing clones reflect an unresolved V gene, and the others are unexplained. V and J calls plus clone size are reproduced from that table; the DNA served to infer D and trimming. Recorded for this sample are some 150,000 clones; 88% of them occurred a single time. Around 3% of the sample is taken by the ten largest. There are 12 amino acids in the CDR3, from cysteine to phenylalanine inclusive. Only CDR3 DNA is held: 36 bases, read in frame from base 1. CDR1 and CDR2, looked up from the germline V gene (reference sequence), are SEHNR and FQNEAQ. V is shortened by 1 base, J by 14 bases, and the region joining them spans 12 bases.

Input material: PBMCs. The TCR originated in a man younger than 35 in good health and CMV-seronegative. Here the chain combines TRBV7-9 and TRBJ2-1, with TRBD2 tentatively as D gene (7 bases match). The DNA reads as follows: TGTGCCAGCAGCTTAGAGGGGGGGATGGAGTTCTTC. Translated, it gives CASSLEGGMEFF.